A selection of T cell receptor beta chains follows, all from one sample in a study of shared clonotypes between healthy human individuals. This table comes from immunoSEQ multiplex PCR, and its TCRdb copy is limited to in-frame clones, with some not included. The sample records over a million clones, 95% to 99% being singletons. Sequenced sample: naive CD4+ T cells sorted from blood. These receptors came from a man under 40 in good health. CDR3s include the opening cysteine and the closing phenylalanine or tryptophan. The D gene is left open where the match is weak. For some rows the clone size is stated as once, few or many, or as a class when expanded; others skip it.

cdr3_nt cdr3_aa v_call clone_size j_call d_call
TGTGCCAGCAGTCAAATGACAGGGAGTCAGCCCCAGCATTTT CASSQMTGSQPQHF TRBV2 . TRBJ1-5 TRBD1
TGTGCCAGCAAATTTGAGCGGGAGTACAATGAGCAGTTCTTC CASKFEREYNEQFF TRBV27 . TRBJ2-1 TRBD2
TGTGCCAGCTCGTTACCGGGGCTCCCCCCTGGCTACACCTTC CASSLPGLPPGYTF TRBV11-2 . TRBJ1-2 .
TGTGCCAGCAGTGAAGCTATGAACACTGAAGCTTTCTTT CASSEAMNTEAFF TRBV6-1 . TRBJ1-1 .
TGTGCCAGCAGCTACAAGGGCTACGAGCAGTACTTC CASSYKGYEQYF TRBV6-6 . TRBJ2-7 .
TGTGCCAGCTCGCCCAGGGTACTAGAAGTCACCGGGGAGCTGTTTTTT CASSPRVLEVTGELFF TRBV18 . TRBJ2-2 .
TGTGCCAGCAGCATGGGGGGAGGGGAAACTAACTATGGCTACACCTTC CASSMGGGETNYGYTF TRBV5-4 . TRBJ1-2 .
TGTGCCAGCAGCTTACCCCGACTAGCGGAATACAATGAGCAGTTCTTC CASSLPRLAEYNEQFF TRBV7-6 . TRBJ2-1 TRBD2
TGTGCCAGCAGCTTCGGACAGGGCCGAGGGTGGATAGAGACCCAGTACTTC CASSFGQGRGWIETQYF TRBV9 . TRBJ2-5 TRBD1
TGTGCCAGCACCTCAGTGGGGGACCCACTCTACGAGCAGTACTTC CASTSVGDPLYEQYF TRBV5-6 . TRBJ2-7 .
TGCGCCAGCAGCCAGTCTTCGTACCAAGAGACCCAGTACTTC CASSQSSYQETQYF TRBV4-1 . TRBJ2-5 .
TGCGCCAGCAGCTTGGTGGCAGGGACTTCCTACAATGAGCAGTTCTTC CASSLVAGTSYNEQFF TRBV5-1 . TRBJ2-1 .
TGCATCTGGGCCTCGGGCAATGAGCAGTTCTTC CIWASGNEQFF TRBV29-1 . TRBJ2-1 .
TGTGCCAGCAGTTTAAAGGGGGGGAGGAACACTGAAGCTTTCTTT CASSLKGGRNTEAFF TRBV27 . TRBJ1-1 .
TGTGCCAGCAGCCCACGCTGGACAGACTACAATGAGCAGTTCTTC CASSPRWTDYNEQFF TRBV5-5 . TRBJ2-1 .
TGTGCCACCAGCAGAGATCCCCCCGAGGCCCAGTACTTC CATSRDPPEAQYF TRBV15 once TRBJ2-5 .
TGTGCCAGCAGCTTGGACGCCGGACGTAAGGATGAGCAGTTCTTC CASSLDAGRKDEQFF TRBV5-4 . TRBJ2-1 .
TGTGCCACCTGCACCACCCGGGACTACCAAGAGACCCAGTACTTC CATCTTRDYQETQYF TRBV6-1 . TRBJ2-5 .
TGTGCCAGTAGTATAGATAGGGACAAAGCTTTCTTT CASSIDRDKAFF TRBV19 . TRBJ1-1 .
TGTGCCAGCAGCGTAGATTGGGCCGGGGAGCTGTTTTTT CASSVDWAGELFF TRBV9 . TRBJ2-2 .
TGCGCCAGCACGCAGAAAGGAGCAACTAATGAAAAACTGTTTTTT CASTQKGATNEKLFF TRBV5-1 . TRBJ1-4 .
TGTGCCAGCAGTTTCTGGGCTAGCGGGAGATTTGAGCAGTTCTTC CASSFWASGRFEQFF TRBV28 . TRBJ2-1 TRBD2
TGTGCCAGTAAGGATTGGCGGGAGCGCAGGACCGGGGAGCTGTTTTTT CASKDWRERRTGELFF TRBV19 . TRBJ2-2 TRBD2
TGTGCTAGTGGCGGGCCCTGGGATACGCAGTATTTT CASGGPWDTQYF TRBV12-5 . TRBJ2-3 .
TGCAGCGTTGCCAGGGCATACACTGAAGCTTTCTTT CSVARAYTEAFF TRBV29-1 . TRBJ1-1 .
TGTGCCAGCAGGGGGACAGGGAACCTCTATGGCTACACCTTC CASRGTGNLYGYTF TRBV2 . TRBJ1-2 TRBD1
TGTGCCAGCTCACCACTGGTGGGGTCTGGGGCCAACGTCCTGACTTTC CASSPLVGSGANVLTF TRBV18 . TRBJ2-6 .
TGTGCCAGCTCAAGGGACCGAATTGAAAAACTGTTTTTT CASSRDRIEKLFF TRBV6-6 . TRBJ1-4 .
TGTGCCACCAGCAGAGAAAAGTTGTCTACGCAGTATTTT CATSREKLSTQYF TRBV15 once TRBJ2-3 .
TGTGCCAGCAGTTTATCGAGGACCTTAAGCAATCAGCCCCAGCATTTT CASSLSRTLSNQPQHF TRBV28 few TRBJ1-5 .